Listed below are T cell receptor beta chains from one sample, sequenced in a study of T cell responses to AZD1222 COVID-19 vaccine. TCRdb's copy holds only in-frame clones and misses some; the assay was immunoSEQ multiplex PCR. This sample has about 120,000 clones, with about nine tenths found just once. Source: peripheral blood, taken 28 days after the second AZD1222 dose. The receptors were sampled from an adult who received the AZD1222 COVID-19 vaccine. Both conserved end residues are part of each CDR3. The D gene is left open where the match is weak. Some rows have no size entry. The others give once, few or many, or a class for an expanded clone.

TRBV27,.,.,TRBJ2-1,TGTGCCAGCAGTTTATCGAGGTTGAATGAGCAGTTCTTC,CASSLSRLNEQFF
TRBV12-3/TRBV12-4,.,.,TRBJ1-2,TGTGCCAGTAGTTTAACCGGAACGGGCTACACCTTC,CASSLTGTGYTF
TRBV12-3/TRBV12-4,.,few,TRBJ2-5,TGTGCCAGCAGTTTAGCGGGATTTGAGACCCAGTACTTC,CASSLAGFETQYF
TRBV5-4,.,once,TRBJ2-2,TGTGCCAGCAGCTTGGCAGGGCTCCGCACCGGGGAGCTGTTTTTT,CASSLAGLRTGELFF
TRBV18,.,.,TRBJ1-3,TGTGCCAGCTCACAAGGCGTAACAGGGAATTCTGGAAACACCATATATTTT,CASSQGVTGNSGNTIYF
TRBV18,.,.,TRBJ2-1,TGTGCCAGCTCACCAAGGCAGTATGAGCAGTTCTTC,CASSPRQYEQFF
TRBV19,.,.,TRBJ1-5,TGTGCCAGTAGTATCGTTGTTGGGGGGTTCCAGCCCCAGCATTTT,CASSIVVGGFQPQHF
TRBV28,.,.,TRBJ1-5,TGTGCCAGCAGGAGAGGGGGAAATCAGCCCCAGCATTTT,CASRRGGNQPQHF
TRBV5-1,TRBD2,.,TRBJ2-5,TGCGCCAGCAGCCGATTTGGGACTAGGGAAGAGACCCAGTACTTC,CASSRFGTREETQYF
TRBV7-2,.,once,TRBJ2-3,TGTGCCAGCAGCTTTATCCCTGAAGACACAGATACGCAGTATTTT,CASSFIPEDTDTQYF
TRBV19,TRBD1,once,TRBJ1-2,TGTGCCAGTATCCCTGGGGGACAGGGGGGTAACTATGGCTACACCTTC,CASIPGGQGGNYGYTF
TRBV5-1,TRBD1,.,TRBJ1-6,TGCGCCAGCAGCCGCTATGACAGGGCCTCTAGCTCCTATAATTCACCCCTCCACTTT,CASSRYDRASSSYNSPLHF
TRBV19,.,.,TRBJ1-2,TGTGCCAGTAGGACCCGGGGCCACCCCTATGGCTACACCTTC,CASRTRGHPYGYTF
TRBV12-3/TRBV12-4,.,.,TRBJ2-7,TGTGCCAGCAGTTTAAAAGCGTACGAGCAGTACTTC,CASSLKAYEQYF
TRBV30,.,.,TRBJ2-2,TGTGCCTGGAGTTTGGACACCGGGGAGCTGTTTTTT,CAWSLDTGELFF
TRBV28,.,.,TRBJ1-2,TGTGCCAGCAGTTTTTTGGGTGGCTACACCTTC,CASSFLGGYTF
TRBV3-1/TRBV3-2,.,.,TRBJ2-5,TGTGCCAGCAGGTTGTTTTCCAGAAAAGAGACCCAGTACTTC,CASRLFSRKETQYF
TRBV5-6,.,.,TRBJ1-5,TGTGCCAGCAGCTCCTATAGGGTAGTCAGCAATCAGCCCCAGCATTTT,CASSSYRVVSNQPQHF
TRBV5-1,.,.,TRBJ1-1,TGCGCCAGCACCGACAGTTCAAACACTGAAGCTTTCTTT,CASTDSSNTEAFF
TRBV12-3/TRBV12-4,.,.,TRBJ1-1,TGTGCCAGCAGCCCAGGGGTCTCAGGTGAAGCTTTCTTT,CASSPGVSGEAFF
TRBV12-5,.,.,TRBJ2-5,TGTGCTAGTGGTTTTCGAGAGACCCAGTACTTC,CASGFRETQYF
TRBV7-2,.,.,TRBJ1-6,TGTGCCAGCAGCGGTCACGAGAGGTCCTATAATTCACCCCTCCACTTT,CASSGHERSYNSPLHF
TRBV11-2,.,few,TRBJ2-7,TGTGCCAGCAGCTTAGAGGGCAGGGGACGTCGGTTTAGGGGATCCTACGAGCAGTACTTC,CASSLEGRGRRFRGSYEQYF
TRBV28,.,once,TRBJ2-5,TGTGCCAGCAGGCCACCCCTTTACCAAGAGACCCAGTACTTC,CASRPPLYQETQYF
TRBV6-5,.,.,TRBJ2-7,TGTGCCAGCACCCGTCGTCCGGACATCTCCTACGAGCAGTACTTC,CASTRRPDISYEQYF
TRBV29-1,.,.,TRBJ1-2,TGCAGCGCCGCGACAGGTTTTCTTGGCTACACCTTC,CSAATGFLGYTF
TRBV6-5,.,.,TRBJ2-7,TGTGCCAGCAGTTATTTACCGACAGAGTCCTACGAGCAGTACTTC,CASSYLPTESYEQYF
TRBV28,.,.,TRBJ1-1,TGTGCCAGCAGCTTAGACCCCCGTTATGAAGCTTTCTTT,CASSLDPRYEAFF
TRBV7-9,.,once,TRBJ1-2,TGTGCCAGCAGCTTACAGGGAACCGTCGATGGCTACACCTTC,CASSLQGTVDGYTF
TRBV5-5,TRBD1,few,TRBJ1-1,TGTGCCAGCAGCCCCCGGACAGGGGACTTTGGGACTGAAGCTTTCTTT,CASSPRTGDFGTEAFF
TRBV2,.,.,TRBJ2-7,TGTGCCAGCAGTGAGGGGGGCCTTCGGTCCTACGAGCAGTACTTC,CASSEGGLRSYEQYF
TRBV5-8,TRBD1,.,TRBJ2-1,TGTGCCAGCAGCCCTTCGACAGGGGTTTCGAATGAGCAGTTCTTC,CASSPSTGVSNEQFF
TRBV4-3,.,once,TRBJ1-6,TGCGCCAGCAGCGGACGACAGCCAAATTCACCCCTCCACTTT,CASSGRQPNSPLHF